The text below deals with one T cell receptor beta chain. This sample is part of a study of regulatory T cells. Primers: 52 TRBV forward and 13 TRBJ reverse. TCRdb's copy holds only in-frame clones and misses some; the assay was immunoSEQ multiplex PCR. This table holds about 17,000 clones, roughly nine tenths found once. The V end lost 4 bases, the J end lost 5 bases, and 9 bases lay between the germline ends. This CDR3 contains 12 residues. Germline assignment: CDR1 WSHSY and CDR2 SAAADI. All CD3G-deficient patients showed autoimmunity, more severe in two. The source of this sequence is a person under 30 with CD3G deficiency. What was sequenced was CD8+ T cells sorted from blood. V gene TRBV10-2 combines with J gene TRBJ2-7; no clear D gene. CDR3 nucleotides: TGCGCCAGCAGTGCCCTTCGGCACGAGCAGTACTTC. It encodes CASSALRHEQYF.